Given below is one T cell receptor (beta chain) in context. Its antigen target is currently unknown. Per-base quality was not reported, and no clone a single base away is much larger than it. The protocol used for the library was 5' RACE. The reads were generated on an Illumina HiSeq 2500. A second PCR of about 7 to 12 cycles was run with a J-beta primer mix and a sample-barcoded 5' primer. Each TCR beta cDNA molecule received a unique molecular identifier from a template-switch 5' adaptor carrying 12 random nucleotides. Each sample yielded at least 3 million CDR3-containing paired-end reads. First-strand cDNA synthesis was performed from all RNA using the Mint cDNA synthesis kit, with priming by a TRBC-specific oligonucleotide. Following uracil-DNA glycosylase treatment, all cDNA underwent a first 18-cycle PCR with the universal primers M1SS and BC2_uni_R. The published analysis was carried out like this. Each sample was normalized by randomly selecting 1 million high-quality reads, each carrying a distinct molecular identifier. Instead of being binned into consensus sequences, reads that shared molecular identifiers were thrown out. MiTCR, with a Q25 quality threshold and the strictest error-elimination algorithm, was used for CDR3 identification, clonotype clustering and error correction. A nonparametric unseen species model with Euler transformation was used to estimate a lower bound on total TCR beta diversity. Using fastp at Q25 and MiXCR, TCRdb reprocessed the public reads and kept productive beta chains. One record per CDR3 amino acid sequence lists the most common genes and DNA. The V and J calls and clone size come from TCRdb's table, not from the authors' own analysis. The sample profile shows around 990,000 distinct CDR3 sequences; more than 30% of them were found once. Together, the top ten hold 10% to 15% of the sample.

The donors were roughly 38 Caucasian individuals from Russia, aged roughly 6 to 100 years, who were systemically healthy. Each donor gave ten milliliters of peripheral blood, drawn into EDTA-treated Vacutainer tubes. PBMCs were isolated by Ficoll-Paque density-gradient centrifugation, with at least 6.5 million obtained per sample. Total RNA was extracted from PBMCs with Trizol reagent, with at least 6 micrograms obtained per sample. Naive CD45RAhigh/CD27high T cell percentages were measured by flow cytometry on a PBMC aliquot from every donor. Based on the germline V gene (reference sequence), the CDR1 and CDR2 sequences are LGHDT and YNNKEL. After removal of 0 bases from V and 0 bases from J, the junction retains 15 bases not matched to a gene. The CDR3 spans 20 residues, from the cysteine through the phenylalanine. CDR3 DNA is the only sequence kept; it has 60 bases, read in frame from the first base.

This record comes from a study of blood T cells in healthy people across ages (dated by TCRdb to the mid-2010s). Turning to the overall study: In model experiments, template switching captured about one uniquely barcoded TCR beta cDNA molecule for every two T cells. To track age-related changes in TCR beta repertoire diversity, the study relied on deep sequencing normalized with unique cDNA molecular identifiers. Four age groups were formed from the donors: young (average around 15 years), middle-aged (roughly 38), aged (roughly 58) and long-lived (82). To avoid experimental bias, donors of different ages were spread randomly across the sequencing lanes. Using the same blood draw, the study looked at two additional independent replicas of 1 million unique cDNA reads for two donors, one aged 18 to 30 and the other aged 80 or older. The research as a whole found: The percentage of naive T cells measured by flow cytometry correlated strongly with observed TCR beta diversity. Compared with the aged group, the long-lived group had more naive CD4+ T cells, fewer expanded clones and increased TCR diversity, suggesting age selection. Estimates of total diversity based on one million sequenced T cells were considered lower bounds and underestimates. Donor CMV infection status was unknown, potentially confounding age-related changes in expanded clonotypes. Because profiling used bulk unsorted PBMCs, naive and antigen-experienced compartments could not be compared conclusively. As age increased, observed TCR beta diversity per million T cells dropped in a roughly linear way, and a significant reduction was already evident by age roughly 36.

This clonotype was sampled from a man younger than 35 in good health. The sample taken for sequencing was blood. The receptor chain draws on TRBV3-1 and TRBJ2-5, and 8 bases in between align with TRBD2. At the DNA level, the sequence is TGTGCCAGCAGCCAAGACGCTAATAGCGGGGTACCTCTGTACCAAGAGACCCAGTACTTC. It is translated as CASSQDANSGVPLYQETQYF.